The 17 T cell receptor beta chains below all came from one sample that was sequenced in a study of identical twins (TCRdb year 2016). The library relied on 5' RACE. The sample was run on an Illumina HiSeq 2000. TCRdb redid the processing of the public reads, applying fastp at Q25 and MiXCR, and retained in-frame beta chains. Every entry covers one CDR3 protein and lists the most common genes and DNA from its rows. Here the sample has some 730,000 distinct CDR3 sequences; roughly 18% occur a single time. Clones ranked in the top ten supply around 12% of the sample. This same sample was also part of a study on T cells expressing NK-cell markers.

Sequencing was performed on PBMCs. The source of these receptors is a woman aged 18-30 years in good health.

This clonotype has a handful of counts. The chain uses TRBV6-6 and TRBJ2-7; no definite D call. This CDR3 comprises 13 residues. CDR1 is MNHNY and CDR2 is SVGAGI in the germline V gene (reference sequence). Deletions cut 6 bases from V and 6 bases from J, with 15 bases between. DNA for the CDR3: TGTGCCAGCAGCTCGCCGTTTGATTCCGAGCAGTACTTC. This codes for CASSSPFDSEQYF.

This clonotype was seen a few times. This chain connects TRBV29-1 to TRBJ1-5; 7 nucleotides align to TRBD1. This CDR3 has 14 residues. Germline V gives CDR1 SQVTM, CDR2 ANQGSEA. The V and J ends lost 3 bases and 2 bases, in that order; junction bases with no gene match: 4. The CDR3 DNA is TGCAGCGTTGACGCAGGGGGAGGCAATCAGCCCCAGCATTTT. This sequence encodes CSVDAGGGNQPQHF.

The rearrangement joins TRBV5-6 to TRBJ2-7, with 7 bases identical to TRBD1. The V gene end was trimmed by 1 base and the J gene end by 1 base; junction bases not matched to a gene: 5. This CDR3 has 15 amino acids. Germline loops: CDR1 SGHDT, CDR2 YYEEEE. The CDR3, as DNA: TGTGCCAGCAGCTTGATAGGGACAGCATCCTACGAGCAGTACTTC. This sequence encodes CASSLIGTASYEQYF. The full variable domain, completed using reference TRBV5-6 and TRBJ2-7, is DAGVTQSPTHLIKTRGQQVTLRCSPKSGHDTVSWYQQALGQGPQFIFQYYEEEERQRGNFPDRFSGHQFPNYSSELNVNALLLGDSALYLCASSLIGTASYEQYFGPGTRLTVT.

This clonotype was counted between two and nine times. V and J are TRBV24-1 and TRBJ2-2, with D unresolved. The germline CDR1 and CDR2 sequences are KGHDR and SFDVKD. V gave up 5 bases and J gave up 5 bases, with 8 bases separating them. This CDR3 spans 13 amino acids. CDR3 in amino acids: CATSGPSTGELFF. In nucleotides, the CDR3 is TGTGCCACCAGTGGTCCGTCAACCGGGGAGCTGTTTTTT.

This clonotype was counted only a few times. The genes are TRBV7-2 and TRBJ2-1; D may be TRBD2 (5 bases). The V and J ends lost 7 bases and 4 bases respectively, with 11 bases between them. Germline V gene lookup returns CDR1 SGHTA and CDR2 FQGNSA. The CDR3 covers 13 residues. The CDR3 DNA is TGTGCCAGCACCCAAGGGAGATACAATGAGCAGTTCTTC. This gives the protein CASTQGRYNEQFF.

This clonotype was detected a few times. The chain uses TRBV5-6 and TRBJ2-2; D is uncertain. In germline, CDR1 is SGHDT, CDR2 YYEEEE. V was cut by 5 bases and J by 6 bases, with 14 bases left in between. This CDR3 contains 14 residues. The CDR3 here is CASSWGTASGELFF. The CDR3 DNA reads TGTGCCAGCAGTTGGGGTACAGCTTCCGGGGAGCTGTTTTTT.

The chain combines TRBV6-2 or TRBV6-3 with TRBJ2-7, with D hard to call. Germline V gives CDR1 MNHEY, CDR2 SVGEGT. V shed 4 bases and J shed 7 bases, with 14 bases lying between them. There are 13 residues in the CDR3. For the CDR3, the DNA is TGTGCCAGCAGTTCGTACTCCTTGGGGGAGCAGTACTTC. Amino acid sequence: CASSSYSLGEQYF.

A few counts support this clonotype. The J gene is TRBJ2-1, the V gene TRBV10-3; 10 bases map to TRBD2. V shed 5 bases and J 10 bases; nucleotides not matched to a gene: 8. Germline V CDR1 and CDR2: ENHRY, SYGVKD. The CDR3 loop spans 14 amino acids. As DNA, the CDR3 is TGTGCCATCAGTAGCGGGAGGGCAGTAGGGGAGCAGTTCTTC. Its protein product is CAISSGRAVGEQFF.

This clonotype was detected ten times or more. The chain employs TRBV12-3 or TRBV12-4 and TRBJ1-5, with no clear D. The length of the CDR3 is 12 residues. V lost 5 bases to trimming and J lost 3 bases, with 5 bases between them. The CDR3 region is CASSKLNQPQHF. In DNA form, the CDR3 reads TGTGCCAGCAGTAAACTCAATCAGCCCCAGCATTTT.

The V gene is TRBV12-3 or TRBV12-4, the J gene TRBJ1-2; no clear D. Trimming removed 3 bases at V and 4 bases at J, with 6 bases between. The CDR3 extends over 12 amino acids. CDR3 residues: CASSFQVYGYTF. As DNA, the CDR3 is TGTGCCAGCAGTTTTCAGGTCTATGGCTACACCTTC.

The J gene is TRBJ1-1, the V gene TRBV7-2, with TRBD1 identical over 7 bases. The germline CDR1 and CDR2 sequences are SGHTA and FQGNSA. The CDR3 length is 16 residues. V lost 2 bases to trimming and J lost 4 bases; unmatched junction nucleotides: 10. The CDR3 here is CASSLRTNRGGTEAFF. The DNA of the CDR3 is TGTGCCAGCAGCTTAAGAACAAACAGGGGAGGCACTGAAGCTTTCTTT.

This clonotype was recorded at least ten times. At one end the junction does not follow the germline gene, possibly because of a read error. This chain joins TRBV5-1 and TRBJ2-3; D gene uncertain. Germline V lookup: CDR1 SGHRS, CDR2 YFSETQ. The CDR3 has 12 residues. The CDR3, as DNA: TGTGCCAGCAGCCTTGATGTCGATACGCAGTATTTT. It codes for CASSLDVDTQYF.

The chain carries TRBV7-9 and TRBJ2-7, with 8 bases that match TRBD2. V lost 2 bases and J lost 2; bases outside the gene matches: 8. Germline loops: CDR1 SEHNR, CDR2 FQNEAQ (reference sequence). The CDR3 is 16 amino acids. CDR3 in DNA: TGTGCCAGCAGCTTATTTGGCGGGGGGCCCACCTACGAGCAGTACTTC. Translating it yields CASSLFGGGPTYEQYF.

The chain joins TRBV7-9 to TRBJ2-5; D call uncertain. The germline V gene encodes CDR1 SEHNR and CDR2 FQNEAQ (reference sequence). V was shortened by 5 bases and J by 5 bases, with 9 bases between the two germline ends. The CDR3 contains 12 residues. The CDR3: CASSTGIETQYF. For the CDR3, the DNA is TGTGCCAGCAGCACGGGCATTGAGACCCAGTACTTC.

This clonotype was observed many times. The chain has TRBV12-3 or TRBV12-4 and TRBJ2-7, with 8 positions matching TRBD2. CDR3 length: 16 residues. The junction had 12 bases not matched to a gene; V was cut back by 6 bases and J by 2 bases. The CDR3 loop reads CASSPGAAGVTYEQYF. The CDR3 nucleotides read TGTGCCAGCAGCCCTGGAGCAGCGGGGGTGACCTACGAGCAGTACTTC.

The chain recombines TRBV6-6 with TRBJ1-2; D is undetermined. V was shortened by 7 bases and J by 4 bases, with 13 bases between the two germline ends. In germline, CDR1 is MNHNY, CDR2 SVGAGI (reference sequence). The CDR3 is made up of 13 amino acids. CDR3 amino acids: CASTLGSGYGYTF. The CDR3 region has the DNA TGTGCCAGCACCCTGGGGAGTGGCTATGGCTACACCTTC.

The genes are TRBV29-1 and TRBJ2-7; D remains ambiguous. The CDR3 runs to 12 residues. Germline V lookup: CDR1 SQVTM, CDR2 ANQGSEA. V lost 4 bases and J lost 5, with 12 bases in between. CDR3 protein: CSVGPGGHEQYF. In DNA, the CDR3 is TGCAGCGTTGGTCCCGGCGGCCACGAGCAGTACTTC.